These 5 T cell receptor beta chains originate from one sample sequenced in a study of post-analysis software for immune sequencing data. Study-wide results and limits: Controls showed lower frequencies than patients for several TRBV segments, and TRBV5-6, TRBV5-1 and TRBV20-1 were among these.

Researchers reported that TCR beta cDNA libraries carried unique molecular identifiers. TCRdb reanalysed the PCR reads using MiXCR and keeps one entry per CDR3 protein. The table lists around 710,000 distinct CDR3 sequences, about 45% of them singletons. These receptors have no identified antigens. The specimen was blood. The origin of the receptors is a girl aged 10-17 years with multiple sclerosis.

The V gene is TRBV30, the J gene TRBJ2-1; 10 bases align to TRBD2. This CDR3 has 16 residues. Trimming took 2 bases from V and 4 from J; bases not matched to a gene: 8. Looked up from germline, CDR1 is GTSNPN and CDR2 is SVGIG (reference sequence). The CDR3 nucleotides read TGTGCCTGGAGTCCCCGGACTAGCGGCTCGTACAATGAGCAGTTCTTC. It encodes CAWSPRTSGSYNEQFF.

In nucleotides, the CDR3 is TGTGCCAGCAGCTTAGCACCATCCCGTCGGAAAAATTCACCCCTCCACTTT. Protein sequence: CASSLAPSRRKNSPLHF. This chain uses TRBV7-8 with TRBJ1-6; D remains unclear. The germline V gene has CDR1 SGHVS and CDR2 FQNEAQ. The V and J ends lost 0 bases and 7 bases respectively, with 16 bases between them. The CDR3 is 17 residues long.

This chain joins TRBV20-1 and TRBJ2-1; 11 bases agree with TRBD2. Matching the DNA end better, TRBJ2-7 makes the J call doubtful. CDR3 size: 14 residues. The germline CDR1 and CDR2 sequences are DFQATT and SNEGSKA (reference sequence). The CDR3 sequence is CSGTSGSSYNEQYF. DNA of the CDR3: TGCAGCGGCACTAGCGGGAGCTCCTACAATGAGCAGTACTTC.

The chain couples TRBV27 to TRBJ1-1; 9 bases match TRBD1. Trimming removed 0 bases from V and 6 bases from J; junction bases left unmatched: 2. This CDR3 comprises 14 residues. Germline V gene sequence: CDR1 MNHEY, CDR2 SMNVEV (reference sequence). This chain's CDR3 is CASSLSRQGAEAFF. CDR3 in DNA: TGTGCCAGCAGTTTATCTCGACAGGGGGCTGAAGCTTTCTTT.

CDR3 DNA: TGTGCCAGTAGTACGCGGACAGGGCTGGAGACCCAGTACTTC. It specifies CASSTRTGLETQYF. The V gene is TRBV19, the J gene TRBJ2-7; 8 bases agree with TRBD1. The better agreement between TRBJ2-5 and the DNA end casts doubt on the J call. The CDR3 is 14 residues long. Germline V gene lookup returns CDR1 LNHDA and CDR2 SQIVND (reference sequence).